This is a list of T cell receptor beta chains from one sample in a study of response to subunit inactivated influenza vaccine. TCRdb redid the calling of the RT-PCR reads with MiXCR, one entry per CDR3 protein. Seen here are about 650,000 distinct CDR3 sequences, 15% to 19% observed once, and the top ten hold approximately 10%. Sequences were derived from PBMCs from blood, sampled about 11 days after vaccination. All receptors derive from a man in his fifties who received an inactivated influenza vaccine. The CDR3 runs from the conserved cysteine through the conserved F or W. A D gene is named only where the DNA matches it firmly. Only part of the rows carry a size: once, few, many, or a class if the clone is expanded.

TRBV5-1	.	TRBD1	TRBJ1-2	TGCGCCAGCAGCATGGGACAGCCTGGAAGAGGCTACACCTTC	CASSMGQPGRGYTF
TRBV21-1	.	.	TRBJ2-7	TGTGCCAGCACTCCCGGTGTATGCAGCTCCTACGAGCAGTACTTC	CASTPGVCSSYEQYF
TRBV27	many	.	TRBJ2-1	TGTGCCAGCAGTACCTACAATGAGCAGTTCTTC	CASSTYNEQFF
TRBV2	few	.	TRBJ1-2	TGTGCCAGCAGTGCCTGGACAGCTACTGGTGGCTATGGCTACACCTTC	CASSAWTATGGYGYTF
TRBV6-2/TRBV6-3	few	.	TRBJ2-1	TGTGCCAGCAGTTACTGGCGCAGGGCTTCCTACAATGAGCAGTTCTTC	CASSYWRRASYNEQFF
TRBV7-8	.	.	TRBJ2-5	TGTGCCAGCAGATCCAGTCTTGGGGAGACCCAGTACTTC	CASRSSLGETQYF
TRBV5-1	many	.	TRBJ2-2	TGCGCCAGCTGCCAACAGGGCACCGGGGAGCTGTTTTTT	CASCQQGTGELFF
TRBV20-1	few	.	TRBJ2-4	TGCGGACTGATCAATCTAGCCAAAAACATTCAGTACTTC	CGLINLAKNIQYF
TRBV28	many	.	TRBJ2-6	TGTGCCAGCAGCGAGAGCTCTGGGGCCAACGTCCTGACTTTC	CASSESSGANVLTF
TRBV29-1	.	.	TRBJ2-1	TGCAGCGTCCCCCTGGGGAATGAGCAGTTCTTC	CSVPLGNEQFF
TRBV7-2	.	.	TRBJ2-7	TGTGCCAGCAGCTTTCTGACGGCTCATGGCGAGCAGTACTTC	CASSFLTAHGEQYF
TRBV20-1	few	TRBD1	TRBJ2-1	TGCAGCCTGAGACAGGGGAGCTCCTACAATGAGCAGTTCTTC	CSLRQGSSYNEQFF
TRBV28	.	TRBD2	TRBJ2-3	TGTGCCAGCAGAGACCTAGCGGGGGGAGACACAGATACGCAGTATTTT	CASRDLAGGDTDTQYF
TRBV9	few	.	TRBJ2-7	TGTGCCAGCAGCCCCATATCCTACGAGCAGTACTTC	CASSPISYEQYF
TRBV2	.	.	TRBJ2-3	TGTGCCAGCAGTGAGCAAGGGTCCAGCACAGATACGCAGTATTTT	CASSEQGSSTDTQYF
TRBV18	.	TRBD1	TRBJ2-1	TGTGCCAGCTCACCGACCGGACAGGGCGTTCTTGGCGGGGAGCAGTTCTTC	CASSPTGQGVLGGEQFF
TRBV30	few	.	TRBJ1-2	TGTGCCTGGACCCAGGGAGCAAACTATGGCTACACCTTC	CAWTQGANYGYTF
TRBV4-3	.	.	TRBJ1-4	TGCGCCAGCAGCCACGACGCGGACAGCTGGAATGAAAAACTGTTTTTT	CASSHDADSWNEKLFF
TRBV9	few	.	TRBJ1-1	TGTGCCAGCAGCGTGGGGGGATTTGGGCACACTGAAGCTTTCTTT	CASSVGGFGHTEAFF
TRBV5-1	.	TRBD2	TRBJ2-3	TGCGCCAGCAGCGCACTAGCGGGGAATGCAGATACGCAGTATTTT	CASSALAGNADTQYF
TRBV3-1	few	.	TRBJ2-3	TGTGCCAGCAGCGACCCGCGGAATCTCACAGATACGCAGTATTTT	CASSDPRNLTDTQYF
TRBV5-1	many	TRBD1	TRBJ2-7	TGCGCCAGCAGCCAGGGACAGGGGGTCTACGAGCAGTACTTC	CASSQGQGVYEQYF
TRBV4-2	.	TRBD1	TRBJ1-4	TGTGCCAGCAGCCATTCACCGGGGACAGATGAAAAACTGTTTTTT	CASSHSPGTDEKLFF
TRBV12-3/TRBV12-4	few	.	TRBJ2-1	TGTGCCAGCAGTCCGACTGGGACTCGATCAAGCTCCTACAATGAGCAGTTCTTC	CASSPTGTRSSSYNEQFF
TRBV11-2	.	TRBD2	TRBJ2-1	TGTGCCAGCAGCGTCTCCGGGACTAGCGTTTACAATGAGCAGTTCTTC	CASSVSGTSVYNEQFF
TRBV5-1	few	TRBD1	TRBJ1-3	TGCGCCAGCAGCCTTACGACAGGGAGCTCTGGAAACACCATATATTTT	CASSLTTGSSGNTIYF
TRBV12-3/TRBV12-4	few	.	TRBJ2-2	TGTGCCAGCAGTTTTATACAGCCCACCGGGGAGCTGTTTTTT	CASSFIQPTGELFF
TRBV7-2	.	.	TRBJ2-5	TGTGCCAGCAGCTTAGCTTTAGGGCCCTGGGAGACCCAGTACTTC	CASSLALGPWETQYF
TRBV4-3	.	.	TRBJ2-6	TGCGCCAGCAGCCAAGATTGGGCGGGGAGCTCTGGGGCCAACGTCCTGACTTTC	CASSQDWAGSSGANVLTF
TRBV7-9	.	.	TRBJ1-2	TGTGCCAGCAGCTTAAGGGTCGACAACTATGGCTACACCTTC	CASSLRVDNYGYTF
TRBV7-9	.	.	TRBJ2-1	TGTGCCAGCAGCTTAACTATCGAGCAGTTCTTC	CASSLTIEQFF
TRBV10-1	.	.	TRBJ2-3	TGCGCCAGCAGTGAGTCGATGGGGTTGGGGGGAGATACGCAGTATTTT	CASSESMGLGGDTQYF
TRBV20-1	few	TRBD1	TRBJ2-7	TGCAGTGCTAGAGAAAATTTCCGGGACAGGGGACTCTACGAGGTGTACTTC	CSARENFRDRGLYEVYF
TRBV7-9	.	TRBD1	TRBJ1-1	TGTGCCATAAACAGGGATTTTGGACAGGCTAACACTGAAGCTTTCTTT	CAINRDFGQANTEAFF
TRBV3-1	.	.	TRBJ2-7	TGTGCCAGCGGAGGGATCCCCCACGAGCAGTACTTC	CASGGIPHEQYF
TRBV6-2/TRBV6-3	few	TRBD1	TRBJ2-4	TGTGCCAGCAGCGCGGATGGACAGGGGGCCTCCTTAGCCAAAAACATTCAGTACTTC	CASSADGQGASLAKNIQYF
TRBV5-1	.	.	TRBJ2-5	TGCGCCAGCAGCTTGGGGAGGGACCAAGAGACCCAGTACTTC	CASSLGRDQETQYF
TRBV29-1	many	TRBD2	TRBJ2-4	TGCAGCGCTCATGGGGGGGTCAAAAACATTCAGTACTTC	CSAHGGVKNIQYF
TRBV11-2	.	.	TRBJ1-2	TGTGCCAGCAGCTTAGGAGCAGGGAGTGGTTCGGGCTACACCTTC	CASSLGAGSGSGYTF
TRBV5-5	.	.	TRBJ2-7	TGTGCCAGCAGCCTGTGGACTACCCCCTACGAGCAGTACTTC	CASSLWTTPYEQYF
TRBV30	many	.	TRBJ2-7	TGTGCCTGGGCCTTACAGGACTACGAGCAGTACTTC	CAWALQDYEQYF
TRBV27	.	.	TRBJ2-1	TGTGCCAGCAGTTTAGCGTCCCTACCCCACAATGAGCAGTTCTTC	CASSLASLPHNEQFF
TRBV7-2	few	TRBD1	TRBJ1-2	TGTGCCAGCAGCTATCGAGGACAGGGAGTAAATGGCTACACCTTC	CASSYRGQGVNGYTF
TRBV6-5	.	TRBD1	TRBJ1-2	TGTGCCAGCAGTTACTCGTGGACAGGGGAGTATGGCTACACCTTC	CASSYSWTGEYGYTF
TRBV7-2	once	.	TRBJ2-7	TGTGCCAGCAGCCGGGGACGGCACTACGAGCAGTACTTC	CASSRGRHYEQYF
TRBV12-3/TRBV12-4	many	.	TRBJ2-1	TGTGCCAGCAGTTTCGGGGGTGAGCAGTTCTTC	CASSFGGEQFF
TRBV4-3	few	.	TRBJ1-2	TGCGCCAGCAGCCAAGTTTTTGCGGGAACTCTTTCTGGATATGGCTACACCTTC	CASSQVFAGTLSGYGYTF
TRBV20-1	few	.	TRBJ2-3	TGCAGTGCTCGAGTCCTGGAGAAAGGGACAGATACGCAGTATTTT	CSARVLEKGTDTQYF
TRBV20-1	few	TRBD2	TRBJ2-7	TGCAGTGCTAGTGTGTGGGGCCTAGCGGGAGCCTACGAGCAGTACTTC	CSASVWGLAGAYEQYF
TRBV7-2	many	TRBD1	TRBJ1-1	TGTGCCAGCAGCTTTGGACAGGGCACTGAAGCTTTCTTT	CASSFGQGTEAFF